The present TCR beta chain was sequenced within a study of blood T cell repertoires in COVID-19. Study-wide context: The study drew acute and convalescent COVID-19 samples from the United States, Italy and Spain.

In the source study's methods: From reference gene primer amplification, estimates of nucleated cell counts were derived. Some clones are missing from TCRdb's copy, which holds only in-frame ones; the method was immunoSEQ multiplex PCR. Clonal size and the V and J genes are those of that table, whereas D and trimming came from the DNA. The sample has a few hundred thousand clones; around nine tenths are singletons. The germline CDR1 and CDR2 sequences are SGHTA and FQGNSA. Trimming shortened V by 5 bases and J by 5 bases, and 9 bases separated the two germline ends. The CDR3 has 12 amino acids. This clonotype was obtained from a woman in her 70s with active or convalescent COVID-19. The chain couples TRBV7-2 to TRBJ1-1; D unresolved. Sequenced: peripheral blood. CDR3 sequence: CASSASRTEAFF. DNA for the CDR3: TGTGCCAGCAGCGCTAGTAGGACTGAAGCTTTCTTT.